This is a list of T cell receptor beta chains from one sample in a study of cytomegalovirus exposure and HLA in healthy donors. Sequencing used immunoSEQ multiplex PCR; TCRdb keeps in-frame clones, though not all of them. The table records 140,000 to 150,000 clones, roughly 80% of them present only once. Sequenced sample: PBMCs. Source of these receptors: a male donor in good health and CMV-seronegative. CDR3s include the opening cysteine and the closing phenylalanine or tryptophan. A D gene is named only where the DNA matches it firmly. Rows give clone size only sometimes, using once, few, many, or a class for an expanded clone.

cdr3_nt	cdr3_aa	d_call	v_call	clone_size	j_call
TGTGCCATCAGCCCGGGACTGAGTGAGCAGTTCTTC	CAISPGLSEQFF	-	TRBV10-3	-	TRBJ2-1
TGTGCCAGCAGCTTATCTCGCACAGGGGGCGATGACAATCAGCCCCAGCATTTT	CASSLSRTGGDDNQPQHF	TRBD1	TRBV7-9	-	TRBJ1-5
TGTGCCAGCAGCCATGCCGGGACAGGGAATGGCTACACCTTC	CASSHAGTGNGYTF	TRBD1	TRBV7-9	-	TRBJ1-2
TGTGCCAGCAGCGGTTACAATGAGCAGTTCTTC	CASSGYNEQFF	-	TRBV2	-	TRBJ2-1
TGTGCCAGCAGCGAACAGGGGGATCGCGGAAAACTGTTTTTT	CASSEQGDRGKLFF	TRBD1	TRBV16	-	TRBJ1-4
TGTGCCAGCAGCCAAGGAGGTATTTCTGAGGTTGATGGCTACACCTTC	CASSQGGISEVDGYTF	-	TRBV14	-	TRBJ1-2
TGTGCCAGCAGCGTAGACCCCAGCGGGAGAGCCTACGAGCAGTACTTC	CASSVDPSGRAYEQYF	TRBD2	TRBV9	-	TRBJ2-7
TGTGCCAGCAGCCAAGACATGCAGCGGGGGGGCGACGAGCAGTACTTC	CASSQDMQRGGDEQYF	TRBD2	TRBV4-2	-	TRBJ2-7
TGTGCCAGCAGCTCGGGACTAGCGGGAGAGCAGTTCTTC	CASSSGLAGEQFF	TRBD2	TRBV6-6	-	TRBJ2-1
TGTGCCAGCAGCCAAAACAGGGGGCCTAACTATGGCTACACCTTC	CASSQNRGPNYGYTF	TRBD1	TRBV7-2	once	TRBJ1-2
TGCGCCAGCAGCTTCCCCTTGGAGACCCAGTACTTC	CASSFPLETQYF	-	TRBV7-2	-	TRBJ2-5
TGTGCCAGCTCAGCAATACCCAGGGCAGGAGAGACCCAGTACTTC	CASSAIPRAGETQYF	-	TRBV18	once	TRBJ2-5
TGTGCCAGCTCACGGGGCCAGGGAGCGGGGACCCAGTACTTC	CASSRGQGAGTQYF	-	TRBV18	-	TRBJ2-5
TGTGCCAGCAGCGTAGCAGACAGGGAATCGGGCACAGATACGCAGTATTTT	CASSVADRESGTDTQYF	TRBD1	TRBV9	once	TRBJ2-3
TGTGCCAGCAGCGCCGGCGGGACAGGTCAAATCTACGAGCAGTACTTC	CASSAGGTGQIYEQYF	TRBD1	TRBV9	-	TRBJ2-7
TGTGCCAGCAGTGAAGCTGGGACTGGAACACTTACCTACGAGCAGTACTTC	CASSEAGTGTLTYEQYF	-	TRBV2	-	TRBJ2-7
TGTGCCAGCAGTGAACTAGCGGGAGTGAAAGACACCGGGGAGCTGTTTTTT	CASSELAGVKDTGELFF	TRBD2	TRBV6-1	-	TRBJ2-2
TGTGCCAGCAGCTTCGGAGTAAGGACTTCGAACACTGAAGCTTTCTTT	CASSFGVRTSNTEAFF	-	TRBV11-1	-	TRBJ1-1
TGTGCCAGCAGACTAGGGCAGACCACCAATCAGCCCCAGCATTTT	CASRLGQTTNQPQHF	-	TRBV28	-	TRBJ1-5
TGTGCCAGCAGTTACTCTGCAGGGACACTTAATGAAGCTTTCTTT	CASSYSAGTLNEAFF	-	TRBV6-6	-	TRBJ1-1
TGTGCCAGCAGTGAGGGACTAGCGGGAGGGACTTACGGAACAGATACGCAGTATTTT	CASSEGLAGGTYGTDTQYF	TRBD2	TRBV2	-	TRBJ2-3
TGTGCCAGCAGCCCGGGGGGGGCGGGACAAGAGACCCAGTACTTC	CASSPGGAGQETQYF	TRBD2	TRBV7-2	-	TRBJ2-5
TGTGCCAGCAGCTTAACGCTGGGGGTTAGCGGGGGGAGCACAGATACGCAGTATTTT	CASSLTLGVSGGSTDTQYF	TRBD2	TRBV7-3	-	TRBJ2-3
TGTGCCAGTAGGGGGACTACAGGGGGCGGCACTGAAGCTTTCTTT	CASRGTTGGGTEAFF	TRBD1	TRBV19	-	TRBJ1-1
TGTGCCAGCAGCGTTGCGGGACAGTCGGACAATGAGCAGTTCTTC	CASSVAGQSDNEQFF	-	TRBV9	once	TRBJ2-1
TGTGCCAGCAGCAAAGGGACTAGCGGATACAATGAGCAGTTCTTC	CASSKGTSGYNEQFF	TRBD2	TRBV7-3	-	TRBJ2-1
TGTGCCAGCAGCTTAGGTCCCGGGGGTAATGAAAAACTGTTTTTT	CASSLGPGGNEKLFF	-	TRBV13	few	TRBJ1-4
TGTGCCAGCTCACCGTCTACCTGGGGAGGGCAGGCTGGGACAGATACGCAGTATTTT	CASSPSTWGGQAGTDTQYF	TRBD2	TRBV18	-	TRBJ2-3
TGCGCCAGCAGCTTCGCAGGGGGGAGTGAAGCTTTCTTT	CASSFAGGSEAFF	TRBD1	TRBV5-1	-	TRBJ1-1
TGTGCCAGCAGCTTGGAGGGGTTCTATGGCTACACCTTC	CASSLEGFYGYTF	-	TRBV5-6	few	TRBJ1-2
TGTGCCAGCAGCGTAAGGGCAGGGGCGGCCAAAAACATTCAGTACTTC	CASSVRAGAAKNIQYF	-	TRBV9	-	TRBJ2-4
TGTGCCAGCAACACTCCGAAATTTTGGGGCAGGGCCGACTCTGGAAACACCATATATTTT	CASNTPKFWGRADSGNTIYF	-	TRBV28	-	TRBJ1-3
TGTGCCAGCAGTTCTCCGGGACTGCGTGGGCATGAGCAGTTCTTC	CASSSPGLRGHEQFF	-	TRBV7-2	-	TRBJ2-1
TGTGCCACCAGGGCAGCGGGGTGGCAAGAGACCCAGTACTTC	CATRAAGWQETQYF	TRBD2	TRBV15	-	TRBJ2-5
TGTGCCAGCAGCAGGAGTAGTGGTGAGCAGTTCTTC	CASSRSSGEQFF	-	TRBV7-3	-	TRBJ2-1
TGTGCCAGCAGTTTACGGTCGGAGGGGCCCTACTACGAGCAGTACTTC	CASSLRSEGPYYEQYF	-	TRBV27	-	TRBJ2-7
TGTGCCAGTAGCGAGACAGCCTACTACGAGCAGTACTTC	CASSETAYYEQYF	-	TRBV19	-	TRBJ2-7
TGTGCCAGCAGGAGTGACAGCTACACTGAAGCTTTCTTT	CASRSDSYTEAFF	-	TRBV11-1	once	TRBJ1-1
TGTGCCAGCAGCTTACGGGGGGAGACCCAGTACTTC	CASSLRGETQYF	-	TRBV13	once	TRBJ2-5
TGTGCCAGTAGTATAGTCGGGGGGTTCAATCAGCCCCAGCATTTT	CASSIVGGFNQPQHF	-	TRBV19	-	TRBJ1-5
TGTGCCAGCAGCGGACTAGCGGGGGATACCTACGAGCAGTACTTC	CASSGLAGDTYEQYF	TRBD2	TRBV9	-	TRBJ2-7
TGTGCCAGCTCCCAAGATCGCGGCCAAGAGACCCAGTACTTC	CASSQDRGQETQYF	-	TRBV18	-	TRBJ2-5
TGTGCCAGCAGCCTGGACAGGGCCTGGGGCTACACCTTC	CASSLDRAWGYTF	TRBD1	TRBV27	-	TRBJ1-2
TGTGCCAGCAGCCCCCGTATGAAGCGTGGAGACAATGAGCAGTTCTTC	CASSPRMKRGDNEQFF	-	TRBV4-2	-	TRBJ2-1
TGCGCCAGCGGGCTAGGGGAACACGGCTACGAGCAGTACTTC	CASGLGEHGYEQYF	-	TRBV5-1	few	TRBJ2-7
TGTGCCAGCTCGCCTTCTCCTGGGGGGACGGGCACTGAAGCTTTCTTT	CASSPSPGGTGTEAFF	-	TRBV18	-	TRBJ1-1
TGTGCCAGCAGTTTAGGTATCGGGGACACTGAAGCTTTCTTT	CASSLGIGDTEAFF	-	TRBV27	-	TRBJ1-1
TGCGCCAGCAGCTCCACACTCGGACTAGCGGGAGTCAATGAGCAGTTCTTC	CASSSTLGLAGVNEQFF	TRBD2	TRBV5-1	-	TRBJ2-1
TGTGCCAGCAGGCTAGCGAGACCAGATACGCAGTATTTT	CASRLARPDTQYF	-	TRBV28	-	TRBJ2-3
TGTGCCAGCAGCCAAGATATATCAGCGGGCCCTTACAATGAGCAGTTCTTC	CASSQDISAGPYNEQFF	-	TRBV4-2	-	TRBJ2-1
TGCAGCGTTGTTAGCGGGAGGTTCAATGAGCAGTTCTTC	CSVVSGRFNEQFF	TRBD2	TRBV29-1	-	TRBJ2-1